These 13 T cell receptor beta chains originate from one sample sequenced in a study of low-dose radiotherapy and immunotherapy resistance in tumors. Time point given: after trial treatment. The treatment here: LDRT plus nivolumab, ipilimumab, low-dose cyclophosphamide and aspirin (RACIN trial). Alpha and beta chains were covered, as first-strand cDNA relied on TRAV- and TRBV-specific primers. With a V-primer adapter and a constant-region primer, TCRs were amplified for 20 to 25 PCR cycles. Each CDR3 protein is one row after TCRdb ran MiXCR on the reads. Of tens of thousands of distinct CDR3 sequences listed, around 20% are singletons. Specimen: PBMCs, collected after low-dose radiotherapy plus immunotherapy. The receptors were gathered from a female donor with ovarian cancer.

This clonotype has a count of ten or more. The chain has TRBV18 and TRBJ2-2, with no clear D. With 0 bases removed from V and 7 bases from J, the gap between germline ends came to 6 bases. This CDR3 contains 13 residues. The germline V gene encodes CDR1 KGHSH and CDR2 LQKENI. The CDR3 sequence is CASSPPVGGELFF. The CDR3 DNA reads as TGTGCCAGCTCACCACCGGTGGGCGGGGAGCTGTTTTTT.

This clonotype showed up many times. V usage is TRBV7-3 and J usage is TRBJ2-5; weak D call: TRBD2 (6 bases). Trimming took off 1 base at V and 4 bases at J, with 16 bases between the two ends. Germline CDR1 and CDR2: SGHTA and FQGTGA. CDR3 length: 16 amino acids. The CDR3 sequence: CASSLRGSGGTETQYF. As DNA, the CDR3 is TGTGCCAGCAGCTTAAGGGGCTCGGGCGGGACAGAGACCCAGTACTTC.

At least ten counts were recorded for this clonotype. The chain carries TRBV6-2 or TRBV6-3 and TRBJ2-7; perhaps D is TRBD1 or TRBD2 (5 bases each). Germline CDR1 is MNHEY and CDR2 is SVGEGT. The CDR3 contains 13 residues. V lost 5 bases to trimming and J lost 6 bases, with 14 bases between them. CDR3 sequence (DNA): TGTGCCAGCAGTGTACAGGCGGGCCGCGAGCAGTACTTC. Its protein product is CASSVQAGREQYF.

This clonotype was detected many times. This chain uses TRBV4-1 with TRBJ1-5, with D unresolved. There are 15 residues in the CDR3. The V end lost 8 bases, the J end lost 0 bases, and 14 bases lay between the germline ends. Germline V gene lookup returns CDR1 MGHRA and CDR2 YSYEKL. CDR3 amino acids: CASSLAIGSNQPQHF. The CDR3 coding sequence is TGCGCCAGCTCCCTTGCAATAGGTAGCAATCAGCCCCAGCATTTT.

The chain joins TRBV27 to TRBJ2-5, with D uncertain. The CDR3 loop spans 14 amino acids. Germline V gene data show CDR1 as MNHEY and CDR2 as SMNVEV (reference sequence). V gave up 2 bases and J gave up 4 bases, with 11 bases separating them. CDR3: CASSLVGPPETQYF. The DNA of the CDR3 is TGTGCCAGCAGTTTAGTAGGGCCTCCAGAGACCCAGTACTTC.

Ten or more counts support this clonotype. The chain recombines TRBV30 with TRBJ2-7; D gene unclear. CDR3 size: 12 residues. Trimming removed 0 bases from V and 3 bases from J, with 6 bases in between. The germline V gene encodes CDR1 GTSNPN and CDR2 SVGIG (reference sequence). The CDR3 DNA reads as TGTGCCTGGAGTGTATCCCACTACGAGCAGTACTTC. This codes for CAWSVSHYEQYF.

This clonotype was seen repeatedly, ten times or more. The gene calls are TRBV7-3 and TRBJ1-6, with TRBD1 identical over 11 bases. The CDR3 is 16 residues long. Germline V gene lookup returns CDR1 SGHTA and CDR2 FQGTGA. Unmatched junction bases numbered 5, after V lost 5 bases and J lost 5 bases. CDR3 in amino acids: CASSQRTGGHNSPLHF. DNA for the CDR3: TGTGCCAGCAGCCAACGGACAGGGGGCCATAATTCACCCCTCCACTTT.

CDR3 bases: TGTGCCAGCAGTGTTACCGGGACAGGGTCTACTGAAGCTTTCTTT. This sequence encodes CASSVTGTGSTEAFF. The chain employs TRBV28 and TRBJ1-1, with 9 bases aligning to TRBD1. Germline V lookup: CDR1 MDHEN, CDR2 SYDVKM. V lost 5 bases, J lost 5 bases, and 9 bases stayed unmatched. This CDR3 is built from 15 residues.

This clonotype was seen at least ten times. The chain has TRBV2 and TRBJ2-7; 7 nucleotides match TRBD1. CDR3 length equals 15 residues. Germline loops: CDR1 SNHLY, CDR2 FYNNEI. Germline trimming cut 5 bases from V and 3 bases from J; bases unmatched to any gene: 10. This chain's CDR3 is CASSQTGKLNYEQYF. Here the CDR3 DNA reads TGTGCCAGCAGTCAGACAGGGAAACTCAACTACGAGCAGTACTTC.

This clonotype was counted at least ten times. The CDR3 DNA reads as TGTGCCAGCAGCCACGCCAGACTAGAAGTAGATAAGCAGTACTTC. Translating gives CASSHARLEVDKQYF. The chain carries TRBV4-2 and TRBJ2-7, with TRBD2 as a possible D gene (6 bases). This CDR3 region has 15 residues. From germline, CDR1 is LGHNA and CDR2 YNFKEQ. V lost 3 bases to trimming and J lost 8 bases, with 20 bases between them.

This clonotype showed up many times. The chain couples TRBV29-1 to TRBJ1-2; unclear D gene. The germline V gene encodes CDR1 SQVTM and CDR2 ANQGSEA. The CDR3 is 12 amino acids. Trimming took 0 bases from V and 8 from J, leaving 10 bases between them. In nucleotides, the CDR3 is TGCAGCGTTGAAGATCAAGGGTACGGCTACACCTTC. It yields the protein CSVEDQGYGYTF.

The rearrangement links TRBV28 to TRBJ2-7, with 12 bases matching TRBD2. Germline V CDR1 and CDR2: MDHEN, SYDVKM. This CDR3 has 14 amino acids. V was clipped by 6 bases and J by 6 bases; unmatched bases: 6. The CDR3 coding sequence is TGTGCCAGCAGCCTGACTAGCGGGAGTGCCGAGCAGTACTTC. Residues: CASSLTSGSAEQYF. The full variable domain, completed using reference TRBV28 and TRBJ2-7, is DVKVTQSSRYLVKRTGEKVFLECVQDMDHENMFWYRQDPGLGLRLIYFSYDVKMKEKGDIPEGYSVSREKKERFSLILESASTNQTSMYLCASSLTSGSAEQYFGPGTRLTVT.

There are many counts of this clonotype. The chain recombines TRBV7-3 with TRBJ2-1; 8 bases map to TRBD2. Germline V gene lookup returns CDR1 SGHTA and CDR2 FQGTGA. The CDR3 is made up of 16 amino acids. V lost 5 bases, J lost 0 bases, and 6 bases stayed unmatched. The CDR3 nucleotides are TGTGCCAGCAGCCCCGGAACTAGCGGCTCCTACAATGAGCAGTTCTTC. Its translation is CASSPGTSGSYNEQFF.